Listed here is a single T cell receptor beta chain. These data are taken from a study of long-term antiretroviral therapy in people with HIV. Study information: Of all samples, the earliest predate the 2015 immediate-ART recommendation by about a decade.

Survey-level immunoSEQ v3.0 assays were run. Only in-frame clones appear in the TCRdb table, and some are missing; sequencing was by immunoSEQ multiplex PCR. The sample has over 20,000 clones, roughly 80% seen once. This clonotype was obtained from a man between 50 and 59 years old with HIV. This material consisted of unsorted PBMCs, taken 0.4 years after starting antiretroviral therapy.

CDR3 protein: CASSRDSLITGELFF. The DNA for the CDR3 is TGTGCCAGTAGCCGGGACTCACTAATCACCGGGGAGCTGTTTTTT. V usage is TRBV19 and J usage is TRBJ2-2, with a weak D call TRBD2 (6 bases). The ends were cut back, 6 bases at V and 4 bases at J, with 15 bases in the middle. The CDR3 covers 15 residues. The germline V gene has CDR1 LNHDA and CDR2 SQIVND (reference sequence).